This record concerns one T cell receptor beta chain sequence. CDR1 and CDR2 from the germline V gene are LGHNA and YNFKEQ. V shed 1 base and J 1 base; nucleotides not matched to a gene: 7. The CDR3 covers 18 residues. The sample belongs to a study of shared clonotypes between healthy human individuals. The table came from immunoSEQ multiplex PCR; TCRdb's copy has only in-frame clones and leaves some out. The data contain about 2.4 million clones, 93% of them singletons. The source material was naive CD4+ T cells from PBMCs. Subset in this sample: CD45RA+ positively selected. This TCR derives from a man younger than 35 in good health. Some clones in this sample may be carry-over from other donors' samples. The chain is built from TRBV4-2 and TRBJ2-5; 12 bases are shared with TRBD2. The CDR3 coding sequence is TGTGCCAGCAGCCAAGGCATACTAGCGGGAGGAATCCAAGAGACCCAGTACTTC. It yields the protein CASSQGILAGGIQETQYF.